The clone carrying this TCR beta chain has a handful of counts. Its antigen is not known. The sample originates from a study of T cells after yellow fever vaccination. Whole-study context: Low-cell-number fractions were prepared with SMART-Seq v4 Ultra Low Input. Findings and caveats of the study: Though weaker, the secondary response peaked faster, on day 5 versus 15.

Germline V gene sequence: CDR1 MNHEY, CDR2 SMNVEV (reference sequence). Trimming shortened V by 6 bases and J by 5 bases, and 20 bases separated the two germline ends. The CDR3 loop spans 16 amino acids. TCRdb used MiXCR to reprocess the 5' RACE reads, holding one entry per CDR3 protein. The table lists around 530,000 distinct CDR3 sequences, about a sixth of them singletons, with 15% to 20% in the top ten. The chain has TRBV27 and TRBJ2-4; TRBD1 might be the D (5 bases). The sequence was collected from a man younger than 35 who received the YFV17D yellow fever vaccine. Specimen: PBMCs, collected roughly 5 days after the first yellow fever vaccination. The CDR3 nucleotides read TGTGCCAGCAGCCAGCTCTCGTCAGGGTCCCAAAACATTCAGTACTTC. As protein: CASSQLSSGSQNIQYF.